This TCR beta chain was documented in a study of T-cell reconstitution after alpha-beta-depleted transplantation in children. Study-wide findings and caveats: Two months or so post-transplant, alpha-beta T cells reportedly derived from several hundred expanded graft clones.

V trimming: 5 bases; J trimming: 1 base; junction bases outside the gene matches: 7. Germline V CDR1 and CDR2: GTSNPN, SVGIG (reference sequence). CDR3 length: 15 amino acids. The library targeted TCRbeta and was prepared with unique molecular identifiers. Using its own MiXCR run on the PCR reads, TCRdb lists one record per CDR3 protein. The sample lists about 200,000 distinct CDR3 sequences; approximately 7% were seen once. A note on this clonotype: Its specificity is not known.

Source: PBMCs, taken before TCRalphabeta/CD19-depleted stem cell transplant. The V gene is TRBV30, the J gene TRBJ2-1; 8 bases are shared with TRBD2. The TCR originated in a boy younger than 10 with acute lymphoblastic leukemia, due to receive a stem cell transplant. The CDR3 DNA sequence: TGTGCCTGGGAACTAGCGGCCTCTTCCTACAATGAGCAGTTCTTC. It encodes CAWELAASSYNEQFF.